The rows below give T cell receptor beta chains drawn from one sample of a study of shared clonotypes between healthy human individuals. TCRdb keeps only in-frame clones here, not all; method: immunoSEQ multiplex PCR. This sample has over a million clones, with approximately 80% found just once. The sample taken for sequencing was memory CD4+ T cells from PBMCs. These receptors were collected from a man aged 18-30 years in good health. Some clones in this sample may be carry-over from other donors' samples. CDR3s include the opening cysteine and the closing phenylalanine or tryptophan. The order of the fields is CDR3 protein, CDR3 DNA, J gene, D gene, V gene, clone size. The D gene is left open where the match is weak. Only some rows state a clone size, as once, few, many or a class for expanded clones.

CASSPRQTETQYF,TGTGCCAGCTCACCAAGACAGACAGAGACCCAGTACTTC,TRBJ2-5,-,TRBV18,-
CASSHTLAGEADTQYF,TGTGCCAGCAGCCATACACTAGCGGGGGAGGCAGATACGCAGTATTTT,TRBJ2-3,TRBD2,TRBV7-9,-
CASRYTNEQFF,TGTGCCAGCAGATACACCAATGAGCAGTTCTTC,TRBJ2-1,-,TRBV2,-
CAISGASSYNEQFF,TGTGCCATCAGTGGGGCTAGTTCCTACAATGAGCAGTTCTTC,TRBJ2-1,-,TRBV10-3,-
CASSLEGPPYEQYF,TGTGCCAGCAGTTTGGAGGGGCCACCTTACGAGCAGTACTTC,TRBJ2-7,-,TRBV28,once
CASSGVLPQGNEQFF,TGTGCCAGCAGTGGAGTTCTCCCCCAGGGGAATGAGCAGTTCTTC,TRBJ2-1,-,TRBV2,-
CASAVGQGPYNEQFF,TGTGCCAGCGCGGTGGGGCAGGGTCCCTACAATGAGCAGTTCTTC,TRBJ2-1,-,TRBV2,few
CASSRLKSGDSTEAFF,TGCGCCAGCAGCCGACTGAAGTCGGGGGACAGCACTGAAGCTTTCTTT,TRBJ1-1,TRBD1,TRBV5-1,-
CASRAQIEAFF,TGTGCCAGCAGGGCCCAAATCGAAGCTTTCTTT,TRBJ1-1,-,TRBV11-2,once
CASSSLGGETQYF,TGCGCCAGCAGCTCCCTTGGTGGCGAGACCCAGTACTTC,TRBJ2-5,-,TRBV5-1,-
CASSPGPGVGPYEQYF,TGCGCCAGCAGCCCCGGTCCGGGAGTGGGGCCCTACGAGCAGTACTTC,TRBJ2-7,-,TRBV4-1,-
CASSYSGTGGTEAFF,TGTGCCAGCAGTTACTCTGGAACAGGGGGTACTGAAGCTTTCTTT,TRBJ1-1,TRBD1,TRBV6-5,-
CASSLDVRRLTEAFF,TGCGCCAGCAGCTTGGACGTCAGGAGACTAACAGAAGCTTTCTTT,TRBJ1-1,-,TRBV5-1,-
CASSLMSGPYNEQFF,TGTGCCAGCAGCTTAATGAGCGGCCCCTACAATGAGCAGTTCTTC,TRBJ2-1,-,TRBV7-3,-
CARILDRGQYF,TGTGCCAGAATCCTGGACAGAGGGCAGTATTTT,TRBJ2-3,-,TRBV6-1,-
CASSPGSTLKGQPQHF,TGTGCCAGCAGCCCGGGGTCGACTCTCAAAGGGCAGCCCCAGCATTTT,TRBJ1-5,-,TRBV28,-
CASSSSKTGWGGSANTEAFF,TGTGCCAGCAGTTCCTCCAAGACAGGGTGGGGGGGTAGCGCGAACACTGAAGCTTTCTTT,TRBJ1-1,TRBD1,TRBV27,-
CASSPLTLGHSNQPQHF,TGTGCCAGCAGTCCATTGACACTGGGACATAGCAATCAGCCCCAGCATTTT,TRBJ1-5,-,TRBV27,-
CASSPEGPSSYEQYF,TGTGCCAGCAGCCCTGAGGGACCTAGCTCCTACGAGCAGTACTTC,TRBJ2-7,-,TRBV5-4,-
CASSYRQGYEQYF,TGTGCCAGCAGTTACCGACAGGGCTACGAGCAGTACTTC,TRBJ2-7,TRBD1,TRBV6-5,-
CASSPPSVNTEAFF,TGTGCCAGCTCACCCCCCTCAGTGAACACTGAAGCTTTCTTT,TRBJ1-1,-,TRBV18,-
CASSLGFTGGIGELFF,TGTGCCAGCAGCTTAGGTTTTACAGGGGGCATCGGGGAGCTGTTTTTT,TRBJ2-2,TRBD1,TRBV11-2,-
CASSLRPNQPQHF,TGTGCCAGCAGCTTGAGACCAAATCAGCCCCAGCATTTT,TRBJ1-5,-,TRBV5-4,-
CSESSYNEQFF,TGCAGTGAGAGCTCCTACAATGAGCAGTTCTTC,TRBJ2-1,-,TRBV20-1,-
CASSLGGTQYF,TGTGCCAGCAGTCTGGGAGGGACCCAGTACTTC,TRBJ2-5,-,TRBV6-5,-
CASSQDRVGPGGGETQYF,TGTGCCAGCAGCCAAGATCGAGTCGGACCCGGAGGCGGGGAGACCCAGTACTTC,TRBJ2-5,-,TRBV14,-
CASSEAVSGYTF,TGTGCCAGCAGTGAAGCAGTCAGTGGCTACACCTTC,TRBJ1-2,-,TRBV6-1,-
CSALRAYEQYF,TGCAGTGCTCTACGGGCGTACGAGCAGTACTTC,TRBJ2-7,-,TRBV20-1,-
CASSYEYLGGKDGYTF,TGTGCCAGCAGCTATGAGTACTTAGGCGGGAAGGATGGCTACACCTTC,TRBJ1-2,-,TRBV7-9,-
CASSLSGQGLSEQYF,TGTGCCAGCAGTTTATCCGGTCAGGGTCTCTCCGAGCAGTACTTC,TRBJ2-7,-,TRBV28,-
CASSIPGLAADTQYF,TGTGCCAGCAGTATACCGGGACTAGCTGCAGATACGCAGTATTTT,TRBJ2-3,TRBD2,TRBV6-6,-
CASRPGQDANGYTF,TGTGCCAGCAGACCAGGACAGGATGCTAATGGCTACACCTTC,TRBJ1-2,TRBD1,TRBV6-5,-
CASSITGGRTDTQYF,TGTGCCAGCAGTATAACAGGGGGCCGCACAGATACGCAGTATTTT,TRBJ2-3,TRBD1,TRBV28,-
CATLTYNTIYF,TGTGCCACCCTGACGTATAACACCATATATTTT,TRBJ1-3,-,TRBV28,-
CASRRRAGEKLFF,TGTGCCAGCAGGCGCAGGGCAGGTGAAAAACTGTTTTTT,TRBJ1-4,-,TRBV28,-
CASRQGEGPQHF,TGTGCCAGTAGGCAGGGGGAAGGGCCCCAGCATTTT,TRBJ1-5,TRBD1,TRBV19,few
CASSQTQPNEKLFF,TGCGCCAGCAGCCAGACACAGCCTAATGAAAAACTGTTTTTT,TRBJ1-4,-,TRBV4-1,-
CASTKNREAAFF,TGTGCCAGCACCAAGAACAGGGAAGCGGCTTTCTTT,TRBJ1-1,-,TRBV2,-
CARSRGSGTSTYEQYF,TGTGCCAGGAGTCGGGGGTCCGGGACCAGTACCTACGAGCAGTACTTC,TRBJ2-7,-,TRBV2,once
CATSSRAYSGNTIYF,TGTGCCACCAGCAGCAGGGCGTACTCTGGAAACACCATATATTTT,TRBJ1-3,-,TRBV15,-
CASRGGKVNQPQHF,TGTGCCAGCAGAGGGGGGAAGGTCAATCAGCCCCAGCATTTT,TRBJ1-5,-,TRBV6-5,-
CASWRAGAGNTIYF,TGTGCCAGCTGGAGAGCAGGGGCCGGAAACACCATATATTTT,TRBJ1-3,-,TRBV27,few
CASSLAASGITDTQYF,TGCGCCAGCAGCTTGGCGGCTAGCGGAATCACAGATACGCAGTATTTT,TRBJ2-3,TRBD2,TRBV5-1,-
CASSFSQAYQPQHF,TGTGCCAGCAGTTTTAGCCAGGCCTATCAGCCCCAGCATTTT,TRBJ1-5,-,TRBV28,few
CASSLLAGGSTDTQYF,TGTGCCAGCAGCTTATTGGCGGGAGGGAGCACAGATACGCAGTATTTT,TRBJ2-3,TRBD2,TRBV11-2,-
CASSPPRVRDRDRAEAFF,TGTGCCAGCAGCCCTCCCAGGGTCCGGGACAGGGATCGTGCTGAAGCTTTCTTT,TRBJ1-1,TRBD1,TRBV4-2,-
CASSGAGGGTEAFF,TGTGCCAGCAGTGGTGCAGGGGGAGGCACTGAAGCTTTCTTT,TRBJ1-1,TRBD1,TRBV25-1,-
CASSLVSPKRSGANVLTF,TGCGCCAGCAGCTTGGTCAGCCCAAAGCGCTCTGGGGCCAACGTCCTGACTTTC,TRBJ2-6,-,TRBV5-1,once